The entry below describes one TCR beta chain. Its specificity is not known. The CDR3 extends over 16 amino acids. The germline V gene encodes CDR1 GTSNPN and CDR2 SVGIG (reference sequence). The V gene lost 2 bases and the J gene lost 0 bases, with 15 bases spanning the gap. The data derive from a study of T cells in localized non-small cell lung cancer. Measured with immunoSEQ multiplex PCR; TCRdb has only the in-frame clones, and not every one. This repertoire shows 20,000 to 25,000 clones, approximately 90% found once; its top ten account for roughly 23%. Study-wide findings and caveats: Adjacent lung held a median around 56 of the top 100 tumor clones.

This sequence was found in a man between 40 and 70 years old with stage II squamous cell lung carcinoma. The rearrangement joins TRBV30 to TRBJ2-3; D might be TRBD2 (6 bases). The material was PBMCs, obtained before any cancer treatment. The CDR3: CAWSRAGPPSTDTQYF. The CDR3, as DNA: TGTGCCTGGAGTCGGGCGGGACCACCTAGCACAGATACGCAGTATTTT.